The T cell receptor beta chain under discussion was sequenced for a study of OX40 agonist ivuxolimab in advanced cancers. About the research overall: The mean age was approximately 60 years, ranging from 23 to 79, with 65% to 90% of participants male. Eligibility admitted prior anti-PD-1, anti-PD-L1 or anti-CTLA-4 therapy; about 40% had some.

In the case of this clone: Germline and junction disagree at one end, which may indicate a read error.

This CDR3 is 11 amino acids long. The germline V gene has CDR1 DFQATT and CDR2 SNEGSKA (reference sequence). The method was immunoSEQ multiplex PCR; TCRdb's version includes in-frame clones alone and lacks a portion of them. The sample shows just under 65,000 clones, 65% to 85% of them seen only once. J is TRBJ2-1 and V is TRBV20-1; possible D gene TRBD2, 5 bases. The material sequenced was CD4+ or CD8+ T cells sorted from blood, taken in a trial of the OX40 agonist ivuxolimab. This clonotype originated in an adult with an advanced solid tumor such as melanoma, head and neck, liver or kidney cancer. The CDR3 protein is CSAARKSGSIF. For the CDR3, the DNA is TGCAGCGCTGCGAGGAAGTCGGGGTCGATCTTC.